Sequencing of this T cell receptor (beta chain) was carried out in a study of T cells in Graves' hyperthyroidism and ophthalmopathy. Study as a whole: Peripheral blood collection took place at initial diagnosis, before any treatment. The study, taken as a whole, reports: Most thyroid-expanded clonotypes above 0.001 were also found in blood.

Trimming stripped 11 bases from V and 4 bases from J, with 18 bases between. CDR3 length equals 13 residues. CDR1 MNHGY and CDR2 SAAAGT come from the germline V gene. Aged 18 to 65, the patients had hyperthyroidism that was newly diagnosed and had lasted under 2 months. Patients showing uncontrolled infection, other autoimmune disease, pregnancy or lactation were ineligible. Concerning this clonotype: The antigen is undetermined.

Authors of the study amplified TCR beta CDR3 regions from RNA transcripts. During a first-round RT-PCR of the TCR CDR3, the HTBI primer set was used. TCRdb passed the multiplex PCR reads through MiXCR, listing each CDR3 protein once. The sample yields under 300,000 distinct CDR3 sequences, 10% to 15% seen once. The chain links TRBV6-8 to TRBJ2-7; a weak D match, TRBD1 (6 bases). The receptor was derived from a woman younger than 45 with Graves' hyperthyroidism that later progressed to Graves' ophthalmopathy. The sequenced sample consisted of blood. This CDR3 reads CAVSLSRGYEQYF. For the CDR3, the DNA is TGTGCCGTGAGCCTAAGCAGGGGTTACGAGCAGTACTTC.